This passage covers 26 T cell receptor beta chains from one sample sequenced in a study of blood T cell repertoires in COVID-19. The assay was immunoSEQ multiplex PCR, and TCRdb's table has in-frame clones only and misses some. Counted here are more than 200,000 clones, roughly 90% occurring once; the ten biggest clones make up about 1.8%. Specimen: peripheral blood. All receptors come from a man aged 65 to 79 with acute or convalescent COVID-19.

The chain recombines TRBV29-1 with TRBJ2-3; TRBD2 matches 15 bases. CDR1 is SQVTM, CDR2 ANQGSEA, per germline. The CDR3 has 15 amino acids. V lost 6 bases, J lost 4 bases, and 5 bases stayed unmatched. The CDR3 region has the DNA TGCAGCGTAAAGGGACTAGCGGGAGGTTCAGATACGCAGTATTTT. The encoded protein is CSVKGLAGGSDTQYF.

This chain links TRBV2 with TRBJ1-1, with D perhaps TRBD1 (6 bases). CDR3 size: 14 residues. With 2 bases removed from V and 4 bases from J, the gap between germline ends came to 11 bases. Germline V lookup: CDR1 SNHLY, CDR2 FYNNEI. The DNA for the CDR3 is TGTGCCAGCAGTGAACGGACAGATCCCACTGAAGCTTTCTTT. Translated, it gives CASSERTDPTEAFF. The whole variable domain, filled in from reference TRBV2 and TRBJ1-1, reads EPEVTQTPSHQVTQMGQEVILRCVPISNHLYFYWYRQILGQKVEFLVSFYNNEISEKSEIFDDQFSVERPDGSNFTLKIRSTKLEDSAMYFCASSERTDPTEAFFGQGTRLTVV.

The V and J genes are TRBV28 and TRBJ2-1, with D maybe TRBD1 (6 bases). In germline, CDR1 is MDHEN, CDR2 SYDVKM. The CDR3 length is 13 residues. V lost 5 bases and J lost 8, with 13 bases in between. The CDR3 loop is CASSPPGDDEQFF. CDR3 DNA: TGTGCCAGCAGTCCTCCAGGGGACGATGAGCAGTTCTTC.

This rearrangement joins TRBV10-3 to TRBJ2-3; weak D call: TRBD2 (5 bases). Trimming took off 11 bases at V and 5 bases at J, with 17 bases between the two ends. CDR1 and CDR2 (germline): ENHRY, SYGVKD. The CDR3 has 13 amino acids. Here the CDR3 DNA reads TGTGCCTCCCTCCAGAGGGCGGAAGATACGCAGTATTTT. Translation gives CASLQRAEDTQYF.

This clone was counted a single time. The chain is built from TRBV29-1 and TRBJ2-3; D is perhaps TRBD1 (6 bases). The CDR3 spans 15 residues. Trimming pared 2 bases from V and 2 bases from J, leaving 14 bases between. Germline V gene lookup returns CDR1 SQVTM and CDR2 ANQGSEA. The CDR3 loop reads CSVERRDKNTDTQYF. For the CDR3, the DNA is TGCAGCGTTGAACGCCGGGACAAGAACACAGATACGCAGTATTTT.

The genes are TRBV28 and TRBJ1-2; 12 bases match TRBD1. The CDR3 spans 18 residues. Germline CDR1 is MDHEN and CDR2 is SYDVKM. V shed 4 bases, J shed 4 bases, and the junction held 13 bases outside the gene matches. CDR3 nucleotides: TGTGCCAGCAGTTCGGGGGGACAGGGGGCGCCGGGAGTCTATGGCTACACCTTC. As protein: CASSSGGQGAPGVYGYTF.

The genes are TRBV28 and TRBJ2-1; 11 bases match TRBD2. CDR3 length: 16 residues. The V and J ends lost 7 bases and 0 bases, in that order; junction bases with no gene match: 5. Germline V lookup: CDR1 MDHEN, CDR2 SYDVKM. Written as DNA, the CDR3 is TGTGCCAGCATTGCTAGCGGGAGGTACTCCTACAATGAGCAGTTCTTC. Protein product: CASIASGRYSYNEQFF.

J is TRBJ2-7 and V is TRBV3-1 (or the pseudogene TRBV3-2), with D tentatively TRBD2 (5 bases). Trimming took off 3 bases at V and 0 bases at J, with 9 bases between the two ends. Germline V gene lookup returns CDR1 LGHDT and CDR2 YNNKEL (reference sequence). The CDR3 consists of 14 residues. CDR3 residues: CASSQFTSSYEQYF. The CDR3 DNA sequence: TGTGCCAGCAGCCAGTTTACTAGCTCCTACGAGCAGTACTTC.

This clone was counted between two and nine times. The chain is built from TRBV19 and TRBJ1-1; 8 bases are a match to TRBD1. Trimming removed 5 bases from V and 3 bases from J; junction bases left unmatched: 8. The CDR3 consists of 15 residues. Germline lookup yields CDR1 LNHDA and CDR2 SQIVND (reference sequence). The CDR3 nucleotides read TGTGCCAGTAGTTCAGACAGGGGAGGGTACACTGAAGCTTTCTTT. Its translation: CASSSDRGGYTEAFF. The whole variable domain, remainder taken from reference TRBV19 and TRBJ1-1, is DGGITQSPKYLFRKEGQNVTLSCEQNLNHDAMYWYRQDPGQGLRLIYYSQIVNDFQKGDIAEGYSVSREKKESFPLTVTSAQKNPTAFYLCASSSDRGGYTEAFFGQGTRLTVV.

The V gene is TRBV6-2 or TRBV6-3, the J gene TRBJ1-1, with 10 bases fitting TRBD1. Germline trimming cut 0 bases from V and 0 bases from J; bases unmatched to any gene: 4. Germline V gives CDR1 MNHEY, CDR2 SVGEGT. The CDR3 has 17 residues. This chain's CDR3 is CASSYSGQGHMNTEAFF. CDR3 bases: TGTGCCAGCAGTTACTCGGGACAGGGGCACATGAACACTGAAGCTTTCTTT.

The chain recombines TRBV19 with TRBJ1-1; D is unresolved. The CDR3 is made up of 13 amino acids. Deletions cut 6 bases from V and 2 bases from J, with 10 bases between. Germline loops: CDR1 LNHDA, CDR2 SQIVND (reference sequence). CDR3 bases: TGTGCCAGTAGCCCCTCTTTAAACACTGAAGCTTTCTTT. Protein: CASSPSLNTEAFF.

V gene TRBV6-5 combines with J gene TRBJ1-1, with TRBD1 as a possible D gene (5 bases). CDR3 length: 14 residues. The germline V gene encodes CDR1 MNHEY and CDR2 SVGAGI. The V end lost 10 bases, the J end lost 1 base, and 16 bases lay between the germline ends. This CDR3 reads CATEWGEENTEAFF. In DNA, the CDR3 is TGTGCCACCGAATGGGGGGAGGAGAACACTGAAGCTTTCTTT.

V usage is TRBV6-5 and J usage is TRBJ2-1, with D possibly TRBD1 on 5 matching bases. Looked up from germline, CDR1 is MNHEY and CDR2 is SVGAGI. Trimming pared 6 bases from V and 9 bases from J, leaving 12 bases between. CDR3 length: 12 residues. In nucleotides, the CDR3 is TGTGCCAGCAGCCGAGGAAGGGGTGAGCAGTTCTTC. Its translation is CASSRGRGEQFF.

The chain couples TRBV7-3 to TRBJ2-1; unclear D gene. This CDR3 region has 15 residues. The germline V gene encodes CDR1 SGHTA and CDR2 FQGTGA. Between the trimmed V and J ends, which lost 0 bases and 9 bases, there was a span of 15 bases. The CDR3 spells CASSLTDTPSGEQFF. DNA of the CDR3: TGTGCCAGCAGCTTAACGGATACCCCATCGGGTGAGCAGTTCTTC.

The rearrangement uses TRBV5-4 and TRBJ2-2; D uncertain. Trimming removed 0 bases from V and 4 bases from J, with 13 bases in between. This CDR3 region has 16 residues. Germline V gene sequence: CDR1 SGHNT, CDR2 YYREEE (reference sequence). The CDR3 protein is CASSLAQFHSTGELFF. The CDR3 DNA sequence: TGTGCCAGCAGCTTGGCACAGTTTCATTCCACCGGGGAGCTGTTTTTT.

Points on this clone: The same CDR3 is also encoded by other DNA sequences in this sample. This chain uses TRBV4-1 with TRBJ2-7; tentative D call: TRBD1 (7 bases). The germline CDR1 and CDR2 sequences are MGHRA and YSYEKL. Trimming removed 1 base at V and 2 bases at J, with 12 bases between. The length of the CDR3 is 15 residues. CDR3 sequence (DNA): TGCGCCAGCAGCCAAGTGGAGGGGGCGACCTACGAGCAGTACTTC. Protein: CASSQVEGATYEQYF.

The gene calls are TRBV6-2 or TRBV6-3 and TRBJ2-5; D may be TRBD2 (6 bases). CDR1 is MNHEY, CDR2 SVGEGT, per germline. Trimming removed 5 bases from V and 5 bases from J, with 18 bases in between. The CDR3 runs to 15 residues. This CDR3 reads CASSPVAGRYETQYF. The CDR3 DNA reads TGTGCCAGCAGTCCCGTCGCCGGGAGATATGAGACCCAGTACTTC.

This chain joins TRBV28 and TRBJ2-7, with D unresolved. Germline assignment: CDR1 MDHEN and CDR2 SYDVKM. With 6 bases removed from V and 9 bases from J, the gap between germline ends came to 15 bases. CDR3 length: 12 amino acids. Written as DNA, the CDR3 is TGTGCCAGCAGCACCGAGGCTCCTAGGCAGTACTTC. This encodes CASSTEAPRQYF.

This chain uses TRBV24-1 with TRBJ2-5; D is undetermined. Germline-derived CDR1 and CDR2 are KGHDR and SFDVKD. The CDR3 extends over 12 amino acids. Trimming took off 1 base at V and 3 bases at J, with 2 bases between the two ends. This chain's CDR3 is CATSDFEETQYF. CDR3 bases: TGTGCCACCAGTGATTTCGAAGAGACCCAGTACTTC.

V and J are TRBV29-1 and TRBJ1-1; D is unclear. Trimming pared 3 bases from V and 3 bases from J, leaving 11 bases between. This CDR3 spans 13 amino acids. Germline V gene lookup returns CDR1 SQVTM and CDR2 ANQGSEA. DNA of the CDR3: TGCAGCGTTGACAAGCACGGGGACACTGAAGCTTTCTTT. This sequence encodes CSVDKHGDTEAFF. The whole variable domain, remainder taken from reference TRBV29-1 and TRBJ1-1, is SAVISQKPSRDICQRGTSLTIQCQVDSQVTMMFWYRQQPGQSLTLIATANQGSEATYESGFVIDKFPISRPNLTFSTLTVSNMSPEDSSIYLCSVDKHGDTEAFFGQGTRLTVV.

There are many counts of this clone. The V gene is TRBV2, the J gene TRBJ1-5; no definite D call. Germline CDR1 reads SNHLY; CDR2 reads FYNNEI. The CDR3 length is 14 residues. The V end was cut by 6 bases, the J end by 0 bases, with 9 bases between. The CDR3 protein is CASRADYSNQPQHF. CDR3 nucleotide sequence: TGTGCCAGCAGGGCAGACTATAGCAATCAGCCCCAGCATTTT. The full variable domain, its missing parts supplied by reference TRBV2 and TRBJ1-5, is EPEVTQTPSHQVTQMGQEVILRCVPISNHLYFYWYRQILGQKVEFLVSFYNNEISEKSEIFDDQFSVERPDGSNFTLKIRSTKLEDSAMYFCASRADYSNQPQHFGDGTRLSIL.

The chain uses TRBV2 and TRBJ2-3; 10 nucleotides match TRBD2. V lost 5 bases to trimming and J lost 8 bases; unmatched junction nucleotides: 10. This CDR3 contains 15 residues. Per germline, CDR1 SNHLY and CDR2 FYNNEI. The CDR3 loop is CASSRLAGAPGTQYF. For the CDR3, the DNA is TGTGCCAGCAGTAGACTAGCGGGTGCGCCAGGTACGCAGTATTTT. The full variable domain, with the rest looked up from reference TRBV2 and TRBJ2-3, is EPEVTQTPSHQVTQMGQEVILRCVPISNHLYFYWYRQILGQKVEFLVSFYNNEISEKSEIFDDQFSVERPDGSNFTLKIRSTKLEDSAMYFCASSRLAGAPGTQYFGPGTRLTVL.

This clone was picked up one time. This chain joins TRBV6-2 or TRBV6-3 and TRBJ2-2, with D perhaps matching TRBD2 (6 bases). Germline V gene data show CDR1 as MNHEY and CDR2 as SVGEGT. CDR3 length: 16 residues. Deletions cut 0 bases from V and 7 bases from J, with 15 bases between. The CDR3, as DNA: TGTGCCAGCAGTTACTCTTTGCAGGGAGGTGACGGGGAGCTGTTTTTT. It encodes CASSYSLQGGDGELFF.

The gene calls are TRBV5-1 and TRBJ2-3; D gene uncertain. CDR3 length: 13 amino acids. From germline, CDR1 is SGHRS and CDR2 YFSETQ. Between the trimmed V and J ends, which lost 3 bases and 4 bases, there was a span of 9 bases. The CDR3 reads CASSSVTADTQYF. In DNA, the CDR3 is TGCGCCAGCAGCTCCGTCACGGCAGATACGCAGTATTTT.

V usage is TRBV7-8 and J usage is TRBJ1-6, with D uncertain. V lost 3 bases and J 7 bases, leaving 13 bases between the germline ends. The CDR3 covers 15 residues. The germline gives CDR1 SGHVS, CDR2 FQNEAQ. CDR3 region: CASSFSYNPNSPLHF. As DNA, the CDR3 is TGTGCCAGCAGCTTTTCCTATAACCCCAATTCACCCCTCCACTTT.

The gene calls are TRBV3-1 (or the pseudogene TRBV3-2) and TRBJ1-1, with a tentative D call TRBD1 (5 bases). Trimming removed 4 bases at V and 10 bases at J, with 13 bases between. This CDR3 region has 12 residues. CDR1 and CDR2 (germline): LGHDT, YNNKEL (reference sequence). For the CDR3, the DNA is TGTGCCAGCAGCCCGGGGACTCCGGGAGCTTTCTTT. Its protein product is CASSPGTPGAFF.